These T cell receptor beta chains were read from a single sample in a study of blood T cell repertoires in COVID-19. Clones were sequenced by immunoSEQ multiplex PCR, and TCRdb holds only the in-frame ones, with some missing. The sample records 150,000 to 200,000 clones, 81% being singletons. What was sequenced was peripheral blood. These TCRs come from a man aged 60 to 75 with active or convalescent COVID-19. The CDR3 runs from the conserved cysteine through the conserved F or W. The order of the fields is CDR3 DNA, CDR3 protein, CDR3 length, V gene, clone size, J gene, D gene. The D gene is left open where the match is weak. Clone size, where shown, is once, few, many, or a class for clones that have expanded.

TGTGCCAGCAGTAGGACAGGGTACAATCAGCCCCAGCATTTT CASSRTGYNQPQHF 14 TRBV6-5 NA TRBJ1-5 TRBD1
TGTGCCAGCAGTAACCCGGGACAGGGCCAAGAGACCCAGTACTTC CASSNPGQGQETQYF 15 TRBV28 NA TRBJ2-5 TRBD1
TGTGCCATCAGTGAGCGACAGTTGAACACTGAAGCTTTCTTT CAISERQLNTEAFF 14 TRBV10-3 NA TRBJ1-1 NA
TGTGCCAGCAGTAGAAGGACAGGGTTAAGTAGTGAGCAGTTCTTC CASSRRTGLSSEQFF 15 TRBV28 NA TRBJ2-1 TRBD1
TGTGCCAGCAGTTTGGCTAGGGGTACTGAAGCTTTCTTT CASSLARGTEAFF 13 TRBV12-3/TRBV12-4 NA TRBJ1-1 NA
TGTGCCAGCAGCCAAGATAGGAGGGATACGCAGTATTTT CASSQDRRDTQYF 13 TRBV3-1/TRBV3-2 NA TRBJ2-3 NA
TGTGCCAGCAGCTTAGTTGGACAGGGTATCGACGAGCAGTACTTC CASSLVGQGIDEQYF 15 TRBV7-9 NA TRBJ2-7 TRBD1
TGTGCCTGGAGTGTAGGCGGTGCAGGGGGCGACGAGCAGTACTTC CAWSVGGAGGDEQYF 15 TRBV30 NA TRBJ2-7 TRBD1
TGTGCCAGTAGTACCCAGAGGACAGGGGGCTACGAGCAGTACTTC CASSTQRTGGYEQYF 15 TRBV19 NA TRBJ2-7 TRBD1
TGTGCCAGCAGCCCTGCCGAGTCGGAGACCCAGTACTTC CASSPAESETQYF 13 TRBV11-2 once TRBJ2-5 NA
TGTGCCAGCAGTGAACTGACTAGCGGGAGGACTGGCGAGCAGTACTTC CASSELTSGRTGEQYF 16 TRBV25-1 NA TRBJ2-7 TRBD2
TGTGCCACCAGCAGAGTGGGGGCCCACGAGCAGTACTTC CATSRVGAHEQYF 13 TRBV15 NA TRBJ2-7 NA
TGTGCCAGCAGTTATCCGGGACAGGGCAACTATAATTCACCCCTCCACTTT CASSYPGQGNYNSPLHF 17 TRBV28 few TRBJ1-6 TRBD1
TGTGCCACCAGGAGCGGGAGCTCCTACAATGAGCAGTTCTTC CATRSGSSYNEQFF 14 TRBV24-1 NA TRBJ2-1 TRBD2
TGTGCCAGCAGCTTAGCAAGCAGGGGCTTAGGAGAGACCCAGTACTTC CASSLASRGLGETQYF 16 TRBV7-9 NA TRBJ2-5 NA
TGTGCCAGCAGGGCAGGGTTCTTGGGCTACACCTTC CASRAGFLGYTF 12 TRBV2 NA TRBJ1-2 NA
TGTGCCAGCAGTTTATCGGGCGGGGCCGCCGGTGAAGCTTTCTTT CASSLSGGAAGEAFF 15 TRBV27 NA TRBJ1-1 NA
TGTGCCAGTAGTCAACCGGGACTAGCGGGCGAGCAGTACTTC CASSQPGLAGEQYF 14 TRBV19 few TRBJ2-7 TRBD2
TGTGCCAGCACCGTACAGGGACACAATCAGCCCCAGCATTTT CASTVQGHNQPQHF 14 TRBV28 NA TRBJ1-5 NA
TGTGCCAGCAGCCAACAGACAGGGGTGAATGGCTACACCTTC CASSQQTGVNGYTF 14 TRBV3-1/TRBV3-2 few TRBJ1-2 TRBD1
TGTGCCAGCAGCCAAGGCTTTGCTGCCAACAGTCTAGGCTACACCTTC CASSQGFAANSLGYTF 16 TRBV4-2 medium-sized TRBJ1-2 NA
TGCGCCAGCAGCTTTTTGCGGGATCGCCCAAACACCGGGGAGCTGTTTTTT CASSFLRDRPNTGELFF 17 TRBV5-1 few TRBJ2-2 NA
TGTGCCAGCAGCTACCCGACAGGGGGGTACCAAGAGACCCAGTACTTC CASSYPTGGYQETQYF 16 TRBV7-9 NA TRBJ2-5 TRBD1
TGTGCCAGCAGCCCCCCGGCAGGGGTTACCGGGGAGCTGTTTTTT CASSPPAGVTGELFF 15 TRBV3-1/TRBV3-2 NA TRBJ2-2 NA
TGTGCCAGCAGTTCGGACAGTCCCCAGCCCCAGCATTTT CASSSDSPQPQHF 13 TRBV12-3/TRBV12-4 few TRBJ1-5 NA
TGTGCCAGCAGCCCGAGCGCGACTGCAACTAATGAAAAACTGTTTTTT CASSPSATATNEKLFF 16 TRBV7-2 few TRBJ1-4 NA
TGCGCCAGCAGCTACGGGACAGGGCGCCTAGTCGCTTTCTTT CASSYGTGRLVAFF 14 TRBV5-1 NA TRBJ1-1 TRBD1
TGTGCCAGCAGCCCCACGACAGGGGGCGCCGAGCAGTACTTC CASSPTTGGAEQYF 14 TRBV11-2 once TRBJ2-7 TRBD1
TGTGCCAGCAGCGCCGGGACAGGGGTCTCCGGGGAGCTGTTTTTT CASSAGTGVSGELFF 15 TRBV11-3 NA TRBJ2-2 TRBD1
TGTGCCAGCAGCCCGTGGGGACAGGCGACCAATTCACCCCTCCACTTT CASSPWGQATNSPLHF 16 TRBV9 NA TRBJ1-6 TRBD1
TGTGCCAGCAGCCCCACGACAGACGTTTACCAAGCCTACACCTTC CASSPTTDVYQAYTF 15 TRBV9 NA TRBJ1-2 NA
TGCGCCAGCAGCTTGGCAAATGGTGTTAGCGGGGAGACCCAGTACTTC CASSLANGVSGETQYF 16 TRBV5-1 NA TRBJ2-5 TRBD2
TGCGCCAGCAGCCAGGGGACAGGGGTCAATGGCTACACCTTC CASSQGTGVNGYTF 14 TRBV4-1 NA TRBJ1-2 TRBD1
TGTGCCATCAGTGAAACCGGGACTAGCGGATACTCTGGGGCCAACGTCCTGACTTTC CAISETGTSGYSGANVLTF 19 TRBV10-3 few TRBJ2-6 TRBD2
TGCGCCAGCAGTAGTTCGGGTGGCCAGCCCCAGCATTTT CASSSSGGQPQHF 13 TRBV10-1 NA TRBJ1-5 NA
TGTGCCAGCAGCGAAAGACAGGGACGAAGAGCTGAAGCTTTCTTT CASSERQGRRAEAFF 15 TRBV9 NA TRBJ1-1 TRBD1
TGTGCCAGCAGCCCTTGGGACAGGGGGGGCAATGAGCAGTTCTTC CASSPWDRGGNEQFF 15 TRBV7-9 NA TRBJ2-1 TRBD1
TGTGCCACCAGTGGAAGGACAGGGCTCCAGCCCCAGCATTTT CATSGRTGLQPQHF 14 TRBV24-1 once TRBJ1-5 TRBD1
TGCAGCGGCGGGGATACCCAAGAGACCCAGTACTTC CSGGDTQETQYF 12 TRBV29-1 NA TRBJ2-5 NA
TGCAGCGTTGGGGCAGGGAGGGGTTCTACCTACGAGCAGTACTTC CSVGAGRGSTYEQYF 15 TRBV29-1 NA TRBJ2-7 TRBD2
TGTGCCAGCAGCTTCAGACTAGGTTCCGATACGCAGTATTTT CASSFRLGSDTQYF 14 TRBV9 NA TRBJ2-3 NA
TGTGCCAGTAGTATCAGGTTGTCCCTAGCGGGGAGGGACAATGAGCAGTTCTTC CASSIRLSLAGRDNEQFF 18 TRBV19 NA TRBJ2-1 TRBD2
TGTGCCAGCAGCCAGGCCGCGGGGGATGGCTACACCTTC CASSQAAGDGYTF 13 TRBV3-1/TRBV3-2 NA TRBJ1-2 NA
TGTGCCAGCAGCGTAGGCAGATCCTCTGGGGCCAACGTCCTGACTTTC CASSVGRSSGANVLTF 16 TRBV9 NA TRBJ2-6 NA